The 31 T cell receptor beta chains below come from one sample, sequenced in a study of cytomegalovirus exposure and HLA in healthy donors. Both 60 Vbeta primers and 13 Jbeta primers went into the PCR. This table comes from immunoSEQ multiplex PCR, and its TCRdb copy is limited to in-frame clones, with some not included. The sample carries about 140,000 clones, almost 85% recorded once. Material for sequencing was PBMCs. Source of these receptors: a man younger than 40 in good health and CMV-seropositive.

This clone was detected a few times. This chain uses TRBV15 with TRBJ2-3, with a tentative D call TRBD2 (5 bases). The ends were cut back, 3 bases at V and 0 bases at J, with 13 bases in the middle. This CDR3 contains 16 residues. Germline V gives CDR1 LNHNV, CDR2 YYDKDF (reference sequence). The CDR3 loop reads CATSSDERLSTDTQYF. CDR3 sequence (DNA): TGTGCCACCAGCAGTGATGAGCGGCTAAGCACAGATACGCAGTATTTT.

This chain connects TRBV6-1 to TRBJ1-2; no reliable D call. The CDR3 is made up of 14 amino acids. The germline V gene encodes CDR1 MNHNS and CDR2 SASEGT. V was cut by 4 bases and J by 0 bases, with 9 bases left in between. Here the CDR3 DNA reads TGTGCCAGCAGTGCTGAGCGCGCTAACTATGGCTACACCTTC. Translated: CASSAERANYGYTF.

The chain combines TRBV7-3 with TRBJ2-2; 8 bases are shared with TRBD1. This CDR3 comprises 15 residues. The trim removed 4 bases at V and 3 bases at J, leaving 4 bases unmatched. CDR1 SGHTA and CDR2 FQGTGA come from the germline V gene. The CDR3 DNA reads as TGTGCCAGCAGCTCCCGACAGGGGTACACCGGGGAGCTGTTTTTT. Translation gives CASSSRQGYTGELFF.

V usage is TRBV4-1 and J usage is TRBJ1-4; 8 bases are shared with TRBD1. Germline CDR1 and CDR2: MGHRA and YSYEKL. Trimming removed 3 bases from V and 6 bases from J; junction bases left unmatched: 6. CDR3 length equals 15 residues. The CDR3 sequence is CASSQDRAPHEKLFF. CDR3 bases: TGCGCCAGCAGCCAGGACAGGGCCCCGCATGAAAAACTGTTTTTT.

This clone was seen more than once but under ten times. The chain is built from TRBV28 and TRBJ2-5, with D maybe TRBD2 (6 bases). Germline CDR1 is MDHEN and CDR2 is SYDVKM. CDR3 length equals 15 residues. Trimming pared 2 bases from V and 7 bases from J, leaving 17 bases between. CDR3 DNA sequence: TGTGCCAGCAGTTTACGGGGGACTCCTAAGTGGACCCAGTACTTC. Translated, it gives CASSLRGTPKWTQYF.

V is TRBV7-2 and J is TRBJ2-5; a weak D match, TRBD2 (5 bases). CDR1 SGHTA and CDR2 FQGNSA come from the germline V gene. The ends were cut back, 2 bases at V and 0 bases at J, with 16 bases in the middle. The CDR3 consists of 17 residues. CDR3 sequence: CASSLTRRIANQETQYF. The CDR3 DNA is TGTGCCAGCAGCTTAACGCGACGGATAGCGAACCAAGAGACCCAGTACTTC.

The chain employs TRBV11-2 and TRBJ1-5; D unclear. Trimming shortened V by 1 base and J by 1 base, and 8 bases separated the two germline ends. The germline V gene encodes CDR1 SGHAT and CDR2 FQNNGV. The CDR3 covers 15 residues. CDR3 region: CASSLGATSNQPQHF. CDR3 coding DNA: TGTGCCAGCAGCTTAGGGGCAACAAGCAATCAGCCCCAGCATTTT.

Points on this clone: Within the sample, other DNA sequences also encode this same CDR3. The J gene is TRBJ1-1, the V gene TRBV7-9; possibly TRBD1 for D (6 bases). Germline CDR1 is SEHNR and CDR2 is FQNEAQ (reference sequence). V was shortened by 5 bases and J by 1 base, with 11 bases between the two germline ends. The CDR3 runs 14 residues. This chain's CDR3 is CASSLQGTNTEAFF. The CDR3, as DNA: TGTGCCAGCAGCCTACAGGGAACGAACACTGAAGCTTTCTTT. The variable domain in full, completed from reference TRBV7-9 and TRBJ1-1, reads DTGVSQNPRHKITKRGQNVTFRCDPISEHNRLYWYRQTLGQGPEFLTYFQNEAQLEKSRLLSDRFSAERPKGSFSTLEIQRTEQGDSAMYLCASSLQGTNTEAFFGQGTRLTVV.

The V gene is TRBV28, the J gene TRBJ1-5; no firm D call. The CDR3 contains 15 residues. The V end lost 2 bases, the J end lost 3 bases, and 11 bases lay between the germline ends. CDR1 MDHEN and CDR2 SYDVKM come from the germline V gene. CDR3 nucleotides: TGTGCCAGCAGTTTAGGGCCGGGGATCAATCAGCCCCAGCATTTT. The encoded protein is CASSLGPGINQPQHF.

This chain links TRBV7-2 with TRBJ2-1, with 11 bases lining up with TRBD2. The germline V gene encodes CDR1 SGHTA and CDR2 FQGNSA. The CDR3 is 15 residues long. The V and J ends lost 4 bases and 6 bases, in that order; junction bases with no gene match: 5. CDR3 nucleotide sequence: TGTGCCAGCAGCTCAGGGCTAGCGGGAGGCAATGAGCAGTTCTTC. Encoded protein: CASSSGLAGGNEQFF.

CDR3 in amino acids: CASSFPPPAGDKQETQYF. CDR3 nucleotides: TGTGCCAGCAGCTTCCCCCCCCCAGCGGGGGATAAGCAAGAGACCCAGTACTTC. The chain combines TRBV11-3 with TRBJ2-5; TRBD2 matches 8 bases. Germline CDR1 is SGHNT and CDR2 is YENEEA. The CDR3 is 18 amino acids. Trimming took 3 bases from V and 2 from J; bases not matched to a gene: 14.

This rearrangement joins TRBV2 to TRBJ2-1; 10 nucleotides match TRBD2. V was clipped by 10 bases and J by 0 bases; unmatched bases: 9. CDR3 length equals 16 residues. Per germline, CDR1 SNHLY and CDR2 FYNNEI. As DNA, the CDR3 is TGTGCCAACAGCGGGGGGGTGACGAGCTCCTACAATGAGCAGTTCTTC. This translates into CANSGGVTSSYNEQFF.

The chain joins TRBV5-1 to TRBJ2-1; 8 positions match TRBD1. V gave up 2 bases and J gave up 2 bases; unmatched junction bases: 3. Germline values: CDR1 SGHRS, CDR2 YFSETQ. The CDR3 length is 15 residues. CDR3 sequence (DNA): TGCGCCAGCAGCTTCTCAGGGGGCGCCTACAATGAGCAGTTCTTC. Protein product: CASSFSGGAYNEQFF. Drawing the rest from reference TRBV5-1 and TRBJ2-1, the complete variable domain is KAGVTQTPRYLIKTRGQQVTLSCSPISGHRSVSWYQQTPGQGLQFLFEYFSETQRNKGNFPGRFSGRQFSNSRSEMNVSTLELGDSALYLCASSFSGGAYNEQFFGPGTRLTVL.

This clone has a handful of counts. The chain carries TRBV19 and TRBJ1-2; D is unresolved. Trimming took 4 bases from V and 7 from J, leaving 10 bases between them. The length of the CDR3 is 12 residues. Germline-derived CDR1 and CDR2 are LNHDA and SQIVND (reference sequence). The CDR3 region is CASSTPPSGYTF. Written as DNA, the CDR3 is TGTGCCAGTAGTACGCCCCCCAGTGGCTACACCTTC.

The chain joins TRBV28 to TRBJ2-2, with a weak D call TRBD1 (7 bases). CDR3 length: 13 residues. Per the germline V gene, CDR1 is MDHEN and CDR2 is SYDVKM. V dropped 7 bases and J dropped 6 bases, with 12 bases sitting between them. CDR3 loop: CASTPRGAGELFF. DNA for the CDR3: TGTGCCAGCACTCCCAGGGGGGCCGGGGAGCTGTTTTTT.

The rearrangement links TRBV28 to TRBJ1-3; 10 bases align to TRBD1. The CDR3 has 14 residues. Germline trimming cut 6 bases from V and 5 bases from J; bases unmatched to any gene: 4. The germline CDR1 and CDR2 sequences are MDHEN and SYDVKM. The CDR3 region is CASSGGQGRNTIYF. For the CDR3, the DNA is TGTGCCAGCAGCGGGGGACAGGGGAGAAACACCATATATTTT.

The J gene is TRBJ1-3, the V gene TRBV7-2, with 11 bases aligning to TRBD1. This CDR3 is 15 amino acids long. The V gene's germline CDR1 is SGHTA and CDR2 FQGNSA. V shed 4 bases, J shed 4 bases, and the junction held 3 bases outside the gene matches. CDR3 protein: CASSWGQGGGNTIYF. The CDR3 region has the DNA TGTGCCAGCAGCTGGGGACAGGGGGGAGGAAACACCATATATTTT.

The rearrangement links TRBV12-2 to TRBJ2-3; the D segment call TRBD2 is taken from the table without a DNA check. TRBV12-2 is termed a pseudogene. CDR3 size: 17 residues. CDR3 nucleotides: TGTGCAAGTCGCTTGCATCCGGCTAGCGGGAGGGAAGATACGCAGTATTTT. It codes for CASRLHPASGREDTQYF.

The chain combines TRBV4-1 with TRBJ2-7; D is possibly TRBD2 (6 bases). The germline V and J ends were trimmed by 2 bases and 0 bases, with 14 bases remaining between them. The CDR3 covers 16 residues. The germline V gene has CDR1 MGHRA and CDR2 YSYEKL. CDR3 residues: CASSQIGTARSYEQYF. CDR3 nucleotide sequence: TGCGCCAGCAGCCAAATAGGGACTGCCCGCTCCTACGAGCAGTACTTC.

The chain employs TRBV6-5 and TRBJ1-2; possibly TRBD1 for D (6 bases). Germline CDR1 is MNHEY and CDR2 is SVGAGI. V lost 5 bases and J lost 2, with 12 bases in between. This CDR3 has 14 amino acids. The CDR3 protein is CASSEGQGNYGYTF. DNA for the CDR3: TGTGCCAGCAGTGAAGGGCAGGGGAACTATGGCTACACCTTC.

The chain is built from TRBV6-1 and TRBJ1-2, with 7 bases matching TRBD1. The germline gives CDR1 MNHNS, CDR2 SASEGT. The CDR3 is made up of 14 amino acids. With 6 bases clipped from V and 2 bases from J, the junction kept 6 bases outside the gene matches. This chain's CDR3 is CASRGEQGNYGYTF. The DNA of the CDR3 is TGTGCCAGCAGGGGGGAACAGGGGAACTATGGCTACACCTTC.

The rearrangement links TRBV18 to TRBJ2-7; D not resolved. CDR1 and CDR2 from the germline V gene are KGHSH and LQKENI. The CDR3 consists of 15 residues. V gave up 3 bases and J gave up 1 base, with 13 bases separating them. This chain's CDR3 is CASSPQPTSSYEQYF. The CDR3 bases are TGTGCCAGCTCACCTCAACCCACATCTTCCTACGAGCAGTACTTC.

The chain uses TRBV6-5 and TRBJ1-1; D perhaps matches TRBD1 (5 bases). V was pared by 0 bases and J by 5 bases, with 16 bases between. CDR3 length: 16 amino acids. Germline lookup yields CDR1 MNHEY and CDR2 SVGAGI. The DNA of the CDR3 is TGTGCCAGCAGTTACTCTTATAAGGGCGGGGGAACTGAAGCTTTCTTT. Translating it yields CASSYSYKGGGTEAFF.

The chain recombines TRBV20-1 with TRBJ2-1, with D unclear. Germline V CDR1 and CDR2: DFQATT, SNEGSKA (reference sequence). CDR3 length equals 11 residues. The V gene lost 2 bases and the J gene lost 3 bases, with 2 bases spanning the gap. In nucleotides, the CDR3 is TGCAGTGCTAGACGCTACAATGAGCAGTTCTTC. As protein: CSARRYNEQFF.

Turning to this clone: Other DNA sequences in the same sample also yield this CDR3. The rearrangement joins TRBV28 to TRBJ2-7, with 8 bases identical to TRBD1. Germline-derived CDR1 and CDR2 are MDHEN and SYDVKM. V gave up 4 bases and J gave up 1 base; unmatched junction bases: 3. There are 14 residues in the CDR3. The CDR3 here is CASSSGGASYEQYF. The CDR3 DNA is TGTGCCAGCAGTTCAGGGGGCGCTTCCTACGAGCAGTACTTC.

The chain carries TRBV10-3 and TRBJ1-6; weak D call: TRBD1 (6 bases). The CDR3 contains 14 residues. The germline V and J ends were trimmed by 8 bases and 5 bases, with 13 bases remaining between them. CDR1 and CDR2 from the germline V gene are ENHRY and SYGVKD. CDR3 DNA: TGTGCCATCGGAACAGGGAATAATAATTCACCCCTCCACTTT. This codes for CAIGTGNNNSPLHF.

CDR3 residues: CASSVQGGNYEQYF. The CDR3 nucleotides read TGTGCCAGCAGCGTCCAGGGGGGTAACTACGAGCAGTACTTC. The gene calls are TRBV28 and TRBJ2-7; D perhaps matches TRBD1 (7 bases). This CDR3 has 14 residues. The V gene lost 6 bases and the J gene lost 3 bases, with 15 bases spanning the gap. CDR1 and CDR2 (germline): MDHEN, SYDVKM.

The genes are TRBV6-5 and TRBJ2-1; 8 nucleotides match TRBD2. V lost 6 bases, J lost 7 bases, and 5 bases stayed unmatched. The CDR3 has 13 amino acids. Looked up from germline, CDR1 is MNHEY and CDR2 is SVGAGI. The CDR3 region is CASRPGLGNEQFF. The CDR3 region has the DNA TGTGCCAGCAGGCCGGGACTAGGGAATGAGCAGTTCTTC.

There are a few counts of this clone. This chain connects TRBV5-6 to TRBJ1-4; the match to TRBD1 covers 8 bases. CDR3 length: 16 amino acids. The germline V gene has CDR1 SGHDT and CDR2 YYEEEE. The V gene end was trimmed by 4 bases and the J gene end by 4 bases; junction bases not matched to a gene: 9. The CDR3 DNA sequence: TGTGCCAGCAGCCGTCCAGGGGGCGGTAATAATGAAAAACTGTTTTTT. It is translated as CASSRPGGGNNEKLFF.

Worth noting for this clone: Other DNA sequences in the sample encode the same CDR3. This sequence joins TRBV18 and TRBJ2-3, with unresolved D. The CDR3 length is 12 residues. Germline V gene data show CDR1 as KGHSH and CDR2 as LQKENI. Trimming removed 3 bases from V and 6 bases from J, with 7 bases in between. CDR3 loop: CASSPSRDTQYF. The CDR3, as DNA: TGTGCCAGCTCACCTAGTCGTGATACGCAGTATTTT.

There are a few counts of this clone. The chain joins TRBV12-5 to TRBJ2-1; 7 nucleotides match TRBD2. CDR3 length equals 12 residues. CDR1 and CDR2 from the germline V gene are LGHNT and FRNRAP. V shed 6 bases, J shed 10 bases, and the junction held 6 bases outside the gene matches. In DNA form, the CDR3 reads TGTGCTAGTGGAAAACTAGCGCACGAGCAGTTCTTC. Its protein is CASGKLAHEQFF. Supplemented by reference TRBV12-5 and TRBJ2-1, the full variable domain reads DARVTQTPRHKVTEMGQEVTMRCQPILGHNTVFWYRQTMMQGLELLAYFRNRAPLDDSGMPKDRFSAEMPDATLATLKIQPSEPRDSAVYFCASGKLAHEQFFGPGTRLTVL.